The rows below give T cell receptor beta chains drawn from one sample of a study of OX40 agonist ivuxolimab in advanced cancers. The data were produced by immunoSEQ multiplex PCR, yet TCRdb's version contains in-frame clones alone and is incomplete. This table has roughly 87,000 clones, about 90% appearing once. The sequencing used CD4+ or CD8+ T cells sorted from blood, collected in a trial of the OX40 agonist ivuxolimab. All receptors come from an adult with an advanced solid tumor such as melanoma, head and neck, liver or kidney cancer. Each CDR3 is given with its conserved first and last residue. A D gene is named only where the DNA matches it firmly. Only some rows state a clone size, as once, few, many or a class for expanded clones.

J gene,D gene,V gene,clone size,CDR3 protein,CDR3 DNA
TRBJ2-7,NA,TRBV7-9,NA,CASSLAGRYEQYF,TGTGCCAGCAGCTTAGCAGGACGCTACGAGCAGTACTTC
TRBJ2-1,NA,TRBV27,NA,CASSLGPDGRNEQFF,TGTGCCAGCAGTTTGGGACCCGACGGCCGGAATGAGCAGTTCTTC
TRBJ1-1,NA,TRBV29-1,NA,CSVEISRAPVMLRAFF,TGCAGCGTTGAAATATCCAGGGCACCCGTTATGCTACGAGCTTTCTTT
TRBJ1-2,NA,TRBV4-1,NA,CASSPSGSYGYTF,TGCGCCAGCAGCCCCTCCGGCAGCTATGGCTACACCTTC
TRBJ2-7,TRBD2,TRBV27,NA,CASSKLAPSYEQYF,TGTGCCAGCAGTAAACTAGCGCCATCCTACGAGCAGTACTTC
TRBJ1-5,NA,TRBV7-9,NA,CASGQDNQPQHF,TGTGCCAGCGGCCAGGACAATCAGCCCCAGCATTTT
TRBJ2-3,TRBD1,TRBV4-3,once,CASSQGQGAGQVVDTQYF,TGCGCCAGCAGCCAAGGACAGGGGGCCGGTCAAGTTGTTGATACGCAGTATTTT
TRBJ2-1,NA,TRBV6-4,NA,CASSEEGTYNEQFF,TGTGCCAGCAGTGAAGAAGGAACGTACAATGAGCAGTTCTTC
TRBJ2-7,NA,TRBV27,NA,CAAGSYEQYF,TGTGCCGCAGGGTCCTACGAGCAGTACTTC
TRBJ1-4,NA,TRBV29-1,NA,CSVDDMEGEDNEKLFF,TGCAGCGTTGATGATATGGAGGGAGAGGATAATGAAAAACTGTTTTTT
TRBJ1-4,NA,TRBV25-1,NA,CASNLEGVREKLFF,TGTGCCAGCAATTTGGAAGGGGTACGAGAAAAACTGTTTTTT
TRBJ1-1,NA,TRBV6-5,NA,CASSESLNTEAFF,TGTGCCAGCAGCGAGAGCCTGAACACTGAAGCTTTCTTT
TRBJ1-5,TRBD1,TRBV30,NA,CAWRGQGTRQPQHF,TGTGCCTGGAGGGGACAGGGGACCAGGCAGCCCCAGCATTTT
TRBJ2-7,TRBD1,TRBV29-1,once,CSVVQGGSSYEQYF,TGCAGCGTAGTACAGGGGGGCAGCTCCTACGAGCAGTACTTC
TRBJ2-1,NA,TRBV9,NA,CASSFPLGDEQFF,TGTGCCAGCAGCTTCCCTTTAGGGGATGAGCAGTTCTTC
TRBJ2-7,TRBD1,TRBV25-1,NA,CASSGPGQMAYEQYF,TGTGCCAGCAGTGGTCCGGGACAGATGGCCTACGAGCAGTACTTC
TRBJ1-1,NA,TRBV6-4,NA,CASSYGVGTEAFF,TGTGCCAGCAGTTATGGAGTTGGCACTGAAGCTTTCTTT
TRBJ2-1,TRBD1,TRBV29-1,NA,CSVNPPGQHYNEQFF,TGCAGCGTGAACCCCCCGGGACAGCATTACAATGAGCAGTTCTTC
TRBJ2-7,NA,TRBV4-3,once,CASSQSQGAGEQYF,TGCGCCAGCAGCCAATCACAGGGCGCAGGGGAGCAGTACTTC
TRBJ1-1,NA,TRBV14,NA,CASSQGGGDYPHTEAFF,TGTGCCAGCAGCCAAGGCGGGGGCGACTATCCCCACACTGAAGCTTTCTTT
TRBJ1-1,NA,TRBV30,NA,CAWEGQNTEAFF,TGTGCCTGGGAAGGGCAAAACACTGAAGCTTTCTTT
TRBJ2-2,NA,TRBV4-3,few,CASRGPGQDTGELFF,TGCGCCAGCCGGGGGCCGGGGCAGGACACCGGGGAGCTGTTTTTT
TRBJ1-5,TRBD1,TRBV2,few,CASSGPGTGSSNQPQHF,TGTGCCAGCAGTGGTCCTGGGACAGGGAGCAGCAATCAGCCCCAGCATTTT
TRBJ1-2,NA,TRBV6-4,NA,CASSEGGGYTF,TGTGCCAGCAGTGAGGGTGGTGGCTACACCTTC
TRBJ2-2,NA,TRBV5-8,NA,CASSRTGELFF,TGTGCCAGCAGCCGCACCGGGGAGCTGTTTTTT
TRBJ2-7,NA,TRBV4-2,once,CASSQDPPGGENSYEQYF,TGTGCCAGCAGCCAAGATCCCCCCGGGGGTGAAAACTCCTACGAGCAGTACTTC
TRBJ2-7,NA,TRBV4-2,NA,CASSQGGGAFNSYEQYF,TGTGCCAGCAGCCAAGGAGGTGGAGCATTTAACTCCTACGAGCAGTACTTC
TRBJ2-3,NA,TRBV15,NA,CATSRAPLDTQYF,TGTGCCACCAGCAGAGCCCCATTAGATACGCAGTATTTT
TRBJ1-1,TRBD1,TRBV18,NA,CASSPGQGNVNTEAFF,TGTGCCAGCTCACCGGGACAGGGGAATGTGAACACTGAAGCTTTCTTT
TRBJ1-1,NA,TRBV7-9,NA,CASSFTANTEAFF,TGTGCCAGCAGCTTTACGGCGAACACTGAAGCTTTCTTT
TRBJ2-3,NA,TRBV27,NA,CASSFLEGTQYF,TGTGCCAGCAGTTTTTTAGAGGGGACGCAGTATTTT
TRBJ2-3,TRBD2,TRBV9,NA,CASRPSGAETDTQYF,TGTGCCAGCAGACCTAGCGGGGCCGAGACAGATACGCAGTATTTT
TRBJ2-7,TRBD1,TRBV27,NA,CASSDRDRGSYEQYF,TGTGCCAGCAGTGACCGAGACAGGGGATCCTACGAGCAGTACTTC